The 14 T cell receptor beta chains given below trace back to one sample, sequenced in a study of shared clonotypes between healthy human individuals. Sequenced by immunoSEQ multiplex PCR; TCRdb stores in-frame clones only, minus some. The top ten hold 0.89% of the sample, which has about a million clones, 70% to 80% seen once. Sequenced material: memory CD4+ T cells from PBMCs. Specified subset: CD45RA-negative fraction. These receptors all stem from a man aged 18 to 30 in good health. Some clones in this sample may be carry-over from other donors' samples.

This chain connects TRBV27 to TRBJ2-7; no clear D gene. This CDR3 region has 13 residues. CDR1 and CDR2 (germline): MNHEY, SMNVEV (reference sequence). V dropped 11 bases and J dropped 1 base, with 15 bases sitting between them. CDR3 sequence: CAGTNLNSYEQYF. CDR3 in DNA: TGTGCCGGAACTAACTTGAATTCCTACGAGCAGTACTTC.

The rearrangement joins TRBV6-1 to TRBJ2-2, with 14 bases identical to TRBD2. The CDR3 is 15 amino acids. Germline V gives CDR1 MNHNS, CDR2 SASEGT. The ends lost 5 bases at V and 5 bases at J; junction bases unmatched: 1. CDR3: CASSWTSGRTGELFF. The CDR3 nucleotides are TGTGCCAGCAGTTGGACTAGCGGGAGGACCGGGGAGCTGTTTTTT.

The rearrangement joins TRBV11-1 to TRBJ2-3, with 13 bases aligning to TRBD2. The CDR3 totals 16 residues. Unmatched junction bases numbered 8, after V lost 5 bases and J lost 6 bases. CDR1 and CDR2 from the germline V gene are SGHAT and FQDESV (reference sequence). The CDR3 protein is CASSRTSGSGGDTQYF. DNA of the CDR3: TGTGCCAGCAGCCGGACTAGCGGGAGCGGTGGGGATACGCAGTATTTT.

This clone has only one observation. This same CDR3 is encoded by further DNA sequences in the sample. The rearrangement joins TRBV27 to TRBJ2-2; TRBD2 matches at 8 bases. Germline assignment: CDR1 MNHEY and CDR2 SMNVEV (reference sequence). The V segment lost 2 bases and the J segment 1 base; nucleotides outside the gene matches: 0. The CDR3 loop spans 15 amino acids. The DNA for the CDR3 is TGTGCCAGCAGTTTACTAGCGGGGAACACCGGGGAGCTGTTTTTT. This gives the protein CASSLLAGNTGELFF.

J is TRBJ2-7 and V is TRBV4-3, with TRBD2 matching 14 bases. Germline CDR1 reads LGHNA; CDR2 reads YSLEER. With 4 bases clipped from V and 1 base from J, the junction kept 6 bases outside the gene matches. The CDR3 has 17 residues. For the CDR3, the DNA is TGCGCCAGCAGCCCCGGACTAGCGGGAGGACTTTCCTACGAGCAGTACTTC. This sequence encodes CASSPGLAGGLSYEQYF.

The chain couples TRBV7-2 to TRBJ1-2; no definite D call. In germline, CDR1 is SGHTA, CDR2 FQGNSA. V shed 4 bases and J shed 8 bases, with 11 bases lying between them. The CDR3 is made up of 12 amino acids. Here the CDR3 DNA reads TGTGCCAGCAGCTCCCCAACGGGAGGCTACACCTTC. This translates into CASSSPTGGYTF. Complete variable domain (other parts from reference TRBV7-2 and TRBJ1-2): GAGVSQSPSNKVTEKGKDVELRCDPISGHTALYWYRQSLGQGLEFLIYFQGNSAPDKSGLPSDRFSAERTGGSVSTLTIQRTQQEDSAVYLCASSSPTGGYTFGSGTRLTVV.

This rearrangement joins TRBV11-1 to TRBJ1-1; D possibly corresponds to TRBD1 (6 bases). The CDR3 is 15 residues long. The germline V gene encodes CDR1 SGHAT and CDR2 FQDESV (reference sequence). V gave up 1 base and J gave up 0 bases, with 9 bases separating them. The CDR3 here is CASSLGTAMNTEAFF. The CDR3 DNA follows: TGTGCCAGCAGCTTAGGGACAGCCATGAACACTGAAGCTTTCTTT.

The rearrangement links TRBV5-1 to TRBJ1-1, with D uncertain. The CDR3 is 13 residues long. Germline V gene lookup returns CDR1 SGHRS and CDR2 YFSETQ. V was cut by 6 bases and J by 11 bases, with 20 bases left in between. CDR3 nucleotide sequence: TGCGCCAGCACCCCGACCGGGTCTCCGAGGGCTTTCTTT. Translated: CASTPTGSPRAFF.

The chain recombines TRBV11-2 with TRBJ1-5; D is uncertain. Deletions cut 0 bases from V and 9 bases from J, with 15 bases between. From germline, CDR1 is SGHAT and CDR2 FQNNGV. The length of the CDR3 is 15 residues. CDR3 amino acids: CASSLDPYPGTPQHF. CDR3 nucleotides: TGTGCCAGCAGCTTAGATCCATACCCTGGAACGCCCCAGCATTTT.

As to this clone: Other DNA sequences in the same sample also yield this CDR3. This sequence joins TRBV25-1 and TRBJ1-2, with 8 bases fitting TRBD1. This CDR3 contains 14 residues. V was pared by 1 base and J by 4 bases, with 2 bases of the junction left unmatched. Germline loops: CDR1 MGHDK, CDR2 SYGVNS. For the CDR3, the DNA is TGTGCCAGCAGTGAATCCGGGACAGGCTATGGCTACACCTTC. Translating it yields CASSESGTGYGYTF.

V usage is TRBV14 and J usage is TRBJ2-3, with D maybe TRBD2 (5 bases). The CDR3 consists of 17 residues. CDR1 and CDR2 from the germline V gene are SGHDN and FVKESK. Trimming pared 0 bases from V and 5 bases from J, leaving 18 bases between. In DNA form, the CDR3 reads TGTGCCAGCAGCCAAGATTTACGGGATGGAAAGGGAGATACGCAGTATTTT. Encoded protein: CASSQDLRDGKGDTQYF.

V and J are TRBV5-1 and TRBJ1-5; TRBD1 is a possible D gene (6 bases). The CDR3 covers 14 residues. Germline assignment: CDR1 SGHRS and CDR2 YFSETQ. Trimming cost V 4 bases and J 7 bases, with 15 bases left between them. The CDR3: CASSLLQGGQPQHF. For the CDR3, the DNA is TGCGCCAGCAGCCTACTACAGGGCGGACAGCCCCAGCATTTT.

This clone was seen once. This chain links TRBV28 with TRBJ2-3; the D is unclear. Germline V lookup: CDR1 MDHEN, CDR2 SYDVKM. The V gene lost 4 bases and the J gene lost 3 bases, with 11 bases spanning the gap. The CDR3 contains 14 residues. CDR3 sequence: CASSSVTGTDTQYF. The CDR3 nucleotides read TGTGCCAGCAGTTCTGTCACCGGGACAGATACGCAGTATTTT.

This clone was observed a few times. This chain links TRBV5-8 with TRBJ1-2; 7 bases are shared with TRBD1. Germline CDR1 reads SGHTS; CDR2 reads YDEGEE. The CDR3 contains 14 residues. The J segment lost 6 bases and the V segment lost 3 bases, leaving 8 bases of the junction unmatched. CDR3 sequence: CASSSDRAKHGYTF. The CDR3 DNA follows: TGTGCCAGCAGCTCCGACAGGGCTAAACATGGCTACACCTTC.